This passage covers 30 T cell receptor beta chains from one sample sequenced in a study of shared clonotypes between healthy human individuals. CD45RO-negative, CCR7-positively selected cells formed the naive CD8 fraction, excluding terminally differentiated effector memory CD45RA+ cells. The method was immunoSEQ multiplex PCR; TCRdb's version includes in-frame clones alone and lacks a portion of them. The data hold a few million clones, with approximately 92% observed a single time. The sample was naive CD8+ T cells from PBMCs. The receptors derive from a man younger than 30 in good health. Some clones in this sample may be carry-over from other donors' samples.

V and J are TRBV19 and TRBJ1-1, with D hard to call. The germline V and J ends were trimmed by 6 bases and 1 base, with 6 bases remaining between them. Germline loops: CDR1 LNHDA, CDR2 SQIVND (reference sequence). This CDR3 region has 12 residues. The CDR3 spells CASSLSNTEAFF. In nucleotides, the CDR3 is TGTGCCAGTAGCCTATCGAACACTGAAGCTTTCTTT.

The chain joins TRBV9 to TRBJ2-1; D not certain. The CDR3 totals 15 residues. Germline V gene sequence: CDR1 SGDLS, CDR2 YYNGEE. V was cut by 0 bases and J by 8 bases, with 15 bases left in between. The DNA of the CDR3 is TGTGCCAGCAGCGTAGCTACGCGAGTCATTGATGAGCAGTTCTTC. Translating gives CASSVATRVIDEQFF.

The rearrangement uses TRBV27 and TRBJ1-4; TRBD1 is a possible D gene (6 bases). V gave up 4 bases and J gave up 8 bases, with 14 bases separating them. This CDR3 has 14 amino acids. CDR1 and CDR2 from the germline V gene are MNHEY and SMNVEV (reference sequence). CDR3 in amino acids: CASSSGWTAEKLFF. CDR3 coding DNA: TGTGCCAGCAGTTCTGGGTGGACAGCGGAAAAACTGTTTTTT.

In regard to this clone: This specimen includes other DNA sequences encoding the same CDR3. The chain joins TRBV27 to TRBJ2-1, with no clear D. The germline V and J ends were trimmed by 1 base and 6 bases, with 4 bases remaining between them. Germline assignment: CDR1 MNHEY and CDR2 SMNVEV (reference sequence). The CDR3 runs to 12 residues. CDR3: CASSLFGNEQFF. CDR3 coding DNA: TGTGCCAGCAGTTTATTTGGCAATGAGCAGTTCTTC.

The V gene is TRBV28, the J gene TRBJ1-5; D is unclear. Per germline, CDR1 MDHEN and CDR2 SYDVKM. The ends were cut back, 2 bases at V and 7 bases at J, with 3 bases in the middle. CDR3 size: 11 residues. The CDR3 bases are TGTGCCAGCAGTTTAAGGCAGCCCCAGCATTTT. It specifies CASSLRQPQHF.

V is TRBV7-6 and J is TRBJ2-3, with D perhaps matching TRBD1 (6 bases). This CDR3 is built from 14 residues. V lost 2 bases, J lost 4 bases, and 10 bases lay in between. Germline V gene sequence: CDR1 SGHVS, CDR2 FNYEAQ. The CDR3 DNA follows: TGTGCCAGCAGCTTACAGGGGTACGCAGATACGCAGTATTTT. Protein sequence: CASSLQGYADTQYF.

This clone appeared a few times. The same CDR3 arises from other DNA sequences in this sample as well. This chain connects TRBV29-1 to TRBJ1-2; TRBD1 aligns across 8 bases. The CDR3 is 12 residues long. Trimming cost V 6 bases and J 4 bases; bases outside gene matches: 4. Per germline, CDR1 SQVTM and CDR2 ANQGSEA. CDR3 sequence reads: CSVADRAYGYTF. The CDR3 DNA is TGCAGCGTCGCGGACAGGGCCTATGGCTACACCTTC. Drawing the rest from reference TRBV29-1 and TRBJ1-2, the complete variable domain is SAVISQKPSRDICQRGTSLTIQCQVDSQVTMMFWYRQQPGQSLTLIATANQGSEATYESGFVIDKFPISRPNLTFSTLTVSNMSPEDSSIYLCSVADRAYGYTFGSGTRLTVV.

The chain links TRBV28 to TRBJ2-3; D gene ambiguous. CDR1 MDHEN and CDR2 SYDVKM come from the germline V gene. The germline V and J ends were trimmed by 5 bases and 2 bases, with 5 bases remaining between them. The CDR3 loop spans 12 amino acids. The CDR3 DNA reads TGTGCCAGCAGTGACAACACAGATACGCAGTATTTT. It specifies CASSDNTDTQYF.

This rearrangement joins TRBV7-6 to TRBJ2-7; TRBD2 might be the D (6 bases). The CDR3 has 14 residues. Germline V gene data show CDR1 as SGHVS and CDR2 as FNYEAQ. Trimming took 5 bases from V and 5 from J, leaving 16 bases between them. The DNA of the CDR3 is TGTGCCAGCAGCGGGGGACGTCGGAGGGACGAGCAGTACTTC. Amino acids: CASSGGRRRDEQYF.

This sequence joins TRBV4-1 and TRBJ1-5; D may be TRBD1 (5 bases). This CDR3 region has 15 residues. The V and J ends lost 2 bases and 3 bases respectively, with 11 bases between them. Germline CDR1 and CDR2: MGHRA and YSYEKL. The CDR3 nucleotides read TGCGCCAGCAGCCAAAAAGGGGTCCCCAATCAGCCCCAGCATTTT. This sequence encodes CASSQKGVPNQPQHF.

The gene calls are TRBV5-1 and TRBJ1-1; 8 positions agree with TRBD1. The CDR3 is 12 residues long. Germline V gene lookup returns CDR1 SGHRS and CDR2 YFSETQ. Trimming removed 4 bases from V and 11 bases from J; junction bases left unmatched: 7. The CDR3 reads CASSLGQGIAFF. The CDR3 DNA reads as TGCGCCAGCAGCCTCGGACAGGGAATCGCTTTCTTT. Filled out from reference TRBV5-1 and TRBJ1-1, the complete variable domain reads KAGVTQTPRYLIKTRGQQVTLSCSPISGHRSVSWYQQTPGQGLQFLFEYFSETQRNKGNFPGRFSGRQFSNSRSEMNVSTLELGDSALYLCASSLGQGIAFFGQGTRLTVV.

The V and J genes are TRBV28 and TRBJ2-2; 9 nucleotides agree with TRBD2. J was trimmed by 5 bases and V by 5 bases; bases with no gene match: 12. The CDR3 is 17 amino acids. Germline lookup yields CDR1 MDHEN and CDR2 SYDVKM. Here the CDR3 reads CASSPRPGLATTGELFF. For the CDR3, the DNA is TGTGCCAGCAGTCCTCGGCCGGGACTAGCCACGACCGGGGAGCTGTTTTTT.

The J gene is TRBJ2-5, the V gene TRBV29-1; D possibly corresponds to TRBD2 (6 bases). V gave up 7 bases and J gave up 0 bases, with 15 bases separating them. Germline V gene lookup returns CDR1 SQVTM and CDR2 ANQGSEA. The CDR3 runs to 14 residues. CDR3 bases: TGCAGCGCTTGGGGCGGGAACCACCAAGAGACCCAGTACTTC. This gives the protein CSAWGGNHQETQYF.

This chain connects TRBV6-5 to TRBJ2-7; TRBD2 aligns across 7 bases. J gave up 2 bases and V 0 bases, and 7 bases lay outside the gene matches. The CDR3 has 16 amino acids. Looked up from germline, CDR1 is MNHEY and CDR2 is SVGAGI. The CDR3 region is CASSYSTTSDTYEQYF. In nucleotides, the CDR3 is TGTGCCAGCAGTTACTCGACCACTAGCGACACCTACGAGCAGTACTTC.

This clone came up a few times. This CDR3 is also generated by other DNA sequences in the sample. The rearrangement links TRBV9 to TRBJ1-1; no clear D gene. CDR1 SGDLS and CDR2 YYNGEE come from the germline V gene. The ends were cut back, 0 bases at V and 0 bases at J, with 3 bases in the middle. This CDR3 has 13 amino acids. The CDR3 bases are TGTGCCAGCAGCGTAGAGGTGAACACTGAAGCTTTCTTT. It yields the protein CASSVEVNTEAFF. The variable domain in full, completed from reference TRBV9 and TRBJ1-1, reads DSGVTQTPKHLITATGQRVTLRCSPRSGDLSVYWYQQSLDQGLQFLIQYYNGEERAKGNILERFSAQQFPDLHSELNLSSLELGDSALYFCASSVEVNTEAFFGQGTRLTVV.

The gene calls are TRBV9 and TRBJ1-2; 7 bases fit TRBD1. Per the germline V gene, CDR1 is SGDLS and CDR2 is YYNGEE. CDR3 length: 16 residues. V lost 2 bases to trimming and J lost 3 bases; unmatched junction nucleotides: 10. CDR3 sequence reads: CASSVLYDRAHYGYTF. The CDR3 DNA reads TGTGCCAGCAGCGTCCTTTACGACAGGGCCCACTATGGCTACACCTTC.

The CDR3 sequence is CASSSRLAGAGETQYF. CDR3 nucleotide sequence: TGTGCCAGCAGCTCAAGACTAGCGGGAGCTGGTGAGACCCAGTACTTC. The rearrangement links TRBV7-9 to TRBJ2-5; 12 bases are a match to TRBD2. Germline V gene sequence: CDR1 SEHNR, CDR2 FQNEAQ (reference sequence). The J segment lost 5 bases and the V segment lost 4 bases, leaving 8 bases of the junction unmatched. CDR3 length equals 16 residues.

V gene TRBV7-9 combines with J gene TRBJ2-3; possibly TRBD1 for D (6 bases). The CDR3 is made up of 15 amino acids. Germline V gene data show CDR1 as SEHNR and CDR2 as FQNEAQ (reference sequence). V gave up 10 bases and J gave up 4 bases, with 21 bases separating them. CDR3 DNA: TGTGCCACCAGGGGACGGGCCAGGGTCTCAGATACGCAGTATTTT. Amino acid sequence: CATRGRARVSDTQYF.

CDR3 nucleotide sequence: TGTGCCAGCGTACCGGGACTAGCGGGAGTTTGGGAGACCCAGTACTTC. Its translation is CASVPGLAGVWETQYF. V usage is TRBV9 and J usage is TRBJ2-5; 14 bases line up with TRBD2. The junction had 10 bases not matched to a gene; V was cut back by 7 bases and J by 5 bases. CDR1 and CDR2 from the germline V gene are SGDLS and YYNGEE. The CDR3 runs 16 residues. The entire variable domain, with the rest obtained from reference TRBV9 and TRBJ2-5, is as follows: DSGVTQTPKHLITATGQRVTLRCSPRSGDLSVYWYQQSLDQGLQFLIQYYNGEERAKGNILERFSAQQFPDLHSELNLSSLELGDSALYFCASVPGLAGVWETQYFGPGTRLLVL.

This chain links TRBV4-1 with TRBJ2-1; 11 bases are shared with TRBD2. The trim removed 4 bases at V and 6 bases at J, leaving 5 bases unmatched. Germline V CDR1 and CDR2: MGHRA, YSYEKL. CDR3 length: 15 residues. The CDR3 sequence is CASSPTSGRSNEQFF. The CDR3 nucleotides are TGCGCCAGCAGCCCAACTAGCGGGAGAAGCAATGAGCAGTTCTTC.

Only a few counts were recorded for this clone. This rearrangement joins TRBV6-1 to TRBJ1-5; no firm D call. Trimming stripped 1 base from V and 0 bases from J, with 4 bases between. Germline CDR1 MNHNS, CDR2 SASEGT. The length of the CDR3 is 14 residues. The CDR3 DNA sequence: TGTGCCAGCAGTGAAGGAGATAGCAATCAGCCCCAGCATTTT. Protein sequence: CASSEGDSNQPQHF.

V gene TRBV27 combines with J gene TRBJ2-3; the D gene is possibly TRBD1 (6 bases). The CDR3 has 12 residues. The V end was cut by 3 bases, the J end by 10 bases, with 11 bases between. In germline, CDR1 is MNHEY, CDR2 SMNVEV (reference sequence). The CDR3 DNA is TGTGCCAGCAGTTTTTTAACAGGGCCGCAGTATTTT. Translating it yields CASSFLTGPQYF.

CDR3 bases: TGTGCCAGCAGTCCAGGACAGGGTTGGGATCAGCCCCAGCATTTT. This gives the protein CASSPGQGWDQPQHF. The rearrangement links TRBV2 to TRBJ1-5; the match to TRBD1 covers 8 bases. V shed 5 bases, J shed 5 bases, and the junction held 8 bases outside the gene matches. Germline CDR1 reads SNHLY; CDR2 reads FYNNEI. CDR3 length: 15 residues.

The chain combines TRBV13 with TRBJ2-1, with TRBD1 matching 10 bases. V shed 3 bases, J shed 4 bases, and the junction held 6 bases outside the gene matches. CDR1 is PRHDT and CDR2 is FYEKMQ in the germline V gene (reference sequence). This CDR3 region has 16 residues. This CDR3 is CASSLPEGQGYNEQFF. The CDR3 DNA sequence: TGTGCCAGCAGCTTGCCGGAGGGACAGGGGTACAATGAGCAGTTCTTC. Combining the CDR3 with reference TRBV13 and TRBJ2-1 gives the whole variable domain AAGVIQSPRHLIKEKRETATLKCYPIPRHDTVYWYQQGPGQDPQFLISFYEKMQSDKGSIPDRFSAQQFSDYHSELNMSSLELGDSALYFCASSLPEGQGYNEQFFGPGTRLTVL.

The V and J genes are TRBV7-2 and TRBJ2-7, with D perhaps assigned TRBD1 or TRBD2 (5 bases each). Germline V lookup: CDR1 SGHTA, CDR2 FQGNSA. V dropped 6 bases and J dropped 2 bases, with 11 bases sitting between them. The CDR3 runs to 13 residues. CDR3: CASRGRDTYEQYF. The CDR3 region has the DNA TGTGCCAGCAGGGGACGAGATACCTACGAGCAGTACTTC. Drawing the rest from reference TRBV7-2 and TRBJ2-7, the complete variable domain is GAGVSQSPSNKVTEKGKDVELRCDPISGHTALYWYRQSLGQGLEFLIYFQGNSAPDKSGLPSDRFSAERTGGSVSTLTIQRTQQEDSAVYLCASRGRDTYEQYFGPGTRLTVT.

This clone showed up just once. The rearrangement joins TRBV19 to TRBJ2-7, with 7 bases lining up with TRBD2. Germline CDR1 is LNHDA and CDR2 is SQIVND (reference sequence). The CDR3 is 15 residues long. J lost 3 bases, V lost 5 bases, and 10 bases had no gene match. The CDR3 loop reads CASSPLSGVNYEQYF. CDR3 DNA: TGTGCCAGTAGTCCACTCAGCGGGGTCAACTACGAGCAGTACTTC.

The rearrangement uses TRBV4-2 and TRBJ2-7, with TRBD1 matching 8 bases. V was clipped by 0 bases and J by 2 bases; unmatched bases: 3. The CDR3 runs to 15 residues. CDR1 and CDR2 (germline): LGHNA, YNFKEQ. CDR3 region: CASSQEDRATYEQYF. CDR3 coding DNA: TGTGCCAGCAGCCAAGAGGACAGGGCTACCTACGAGCAGTACTTC.

The chain joins TRBV7-9 to TRBJ2-7; D ambiguous. Germline lookup yields CDR1 SEHNR and CDR2 FQNEAQ (reference sequence). The length of the CDR3 is 14 residues. The V and J ends lost 2 bases and 0 bases respectively, with 8 bases between them. CDR3 in amino acids: CASSLLAASYEQYF. DNA for the CDR3: TGTGCCAGCAGCTTACTCGCTGCCTCCTACGAGCAGTACTTC.

J is TRBJ2-7 and V is TRBV28; a possible D gene is TRBD1 (6 bases). The germline V gene has CDR1 MDHEN and CDR2 SYDVKM. The CDR3 runs 13 residues. V was clipped by 6 bases and J by 2 bases, with 11 bases between them. CDR3 loop: CASRVDSTYEQYF. DNA for the CDR3: TGTGCCAGCAGGGTGGACAGCACCTACGAGCAGTACTTC. The full variable domain, rest sourced from reference TRBV28 and TRBJ2-7, is DVKVTQSSRYLVKRTGEKVFLECVQDMDHENMFWYRQDPGLGLRLIYFSYDVKMKEKGDIPEGYSVSREKKERFSLILESASTNQTSMYLCASRVDSTYEQYFGPGTRLTVT.

The rearrangement joins TRBV11-2 to TRBJ2-5; D is unresolved. This CDR3 is 14 amino acids long. The V end was cut by 5 bases, the J end by 5 bases, with 15 bases between. The germline V gene encodes CDR1 SGHAT and CDR2 FQNNGV. CDR3 in DNA: TGTGCCAGCAGCCAGCCCCGTTTTGGGGAGACCCAGTACTTC. This translates into CASSQPRFGETQYF.